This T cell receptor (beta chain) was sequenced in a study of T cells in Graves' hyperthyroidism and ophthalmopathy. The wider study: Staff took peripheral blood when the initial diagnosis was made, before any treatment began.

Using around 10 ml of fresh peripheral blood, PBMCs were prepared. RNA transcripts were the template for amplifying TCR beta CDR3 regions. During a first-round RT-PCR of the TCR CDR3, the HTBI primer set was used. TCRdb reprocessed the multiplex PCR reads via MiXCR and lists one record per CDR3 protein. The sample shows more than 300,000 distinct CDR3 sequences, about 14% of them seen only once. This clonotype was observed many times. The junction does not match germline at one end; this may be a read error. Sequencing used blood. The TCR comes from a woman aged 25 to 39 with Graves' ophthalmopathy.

CDR3 loop: CSGRRVFPYEQYF. DNA of the CDR3: TGCAGTGGTAGAAGGGTATTCCCCTACGAGCAGTACTTC. The rearrangement links TRBV20-1 to TRBJ2-7, with no clear D. Germline assignment: CDR1 DFQATT and CDR2 SNEGSKA (reference sequence). This CDR3 region has 13 residues.